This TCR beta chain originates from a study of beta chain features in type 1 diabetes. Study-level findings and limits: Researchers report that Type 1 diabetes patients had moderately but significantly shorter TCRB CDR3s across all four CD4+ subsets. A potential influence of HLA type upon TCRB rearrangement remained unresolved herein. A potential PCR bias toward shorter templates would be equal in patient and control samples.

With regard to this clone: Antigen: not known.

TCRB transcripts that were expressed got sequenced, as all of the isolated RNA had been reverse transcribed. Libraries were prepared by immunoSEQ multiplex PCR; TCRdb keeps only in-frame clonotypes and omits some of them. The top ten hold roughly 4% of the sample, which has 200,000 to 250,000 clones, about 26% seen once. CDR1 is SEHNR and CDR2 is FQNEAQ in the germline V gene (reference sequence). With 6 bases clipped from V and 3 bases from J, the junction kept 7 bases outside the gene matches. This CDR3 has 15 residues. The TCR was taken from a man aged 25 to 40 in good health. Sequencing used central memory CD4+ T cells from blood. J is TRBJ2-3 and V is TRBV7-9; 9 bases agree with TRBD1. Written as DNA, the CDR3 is TGTGCCAGCAGTCCGGGACAGGGCCCAACAGATACGCAGTATTTT. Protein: CASSPGQGPTDTQYF.